The TCR beta chain described here comes from a study of blood T cell repertoires in COVID-19. Looking at the study overall: Researchers got acute and convalescent COVID-19 samples from the United States, Italy and Spain. The analysed material was cDNA or gDNA that came from T cells, B-cell-depleted T cells, or PBMCs.

Germline CDR1 and CDR2: MNHEY and SMNVEV (reference sequence). The germline V and J ends were trimmed by 3 bases and 3 bases, with 11 bases remaining between them. The CDR3 covers 14 residues. Cohorts were based on clinical histories the participants reported. The method was immunoSEQ multiplex PCR; TCRdb's version includes in-frame clones alone and lacks a portion of them. The sample yields about 240,000 clones, approximately 90% seen once. This receptor was taken from a woman aged 25 to 39 with acute COVID-19. The specimen sequenced was PBMCs or T cells enriched from blood (not recorded which). The genes are TRBV27 and TRBJ1-2, with D possibly TRBD1 on 5 matching bases. CDR3 sequence reads: CASSLNWGDYGYTF. DNA of the CDR3: TGTGCCAGCAGTTTGAATTGGGGGGACTATGGCTACACCTTC.